The clone carrying this T cell receptor beta chain occurred a few times. Its antigen is not identified. TCRdb re-analysed the RT-PCR reads in MiXCR, keeping a single row per CDR3 protein. Of hundreds of thousands of distinct CDR3 sequences listed, 16% are singletons. The data belong to a study of response to subunit inactivated influenza vaccine. Study-wide results and caveats: After each seasonal influenza vaccination, few new T cells are recruited, the authors suggested.

The CDR3 length is 14 residues. Germline values: CDR1 MRHNA, CDR2 SNTAGT. Trimming pared 4 bases from V and 1 base from J, leaving 10 bases between. The genes are TRBV6-4 and TRBJ2-5; D perhaps matches TRBD1 (6 bases). The TCR originated in a man aged 50-75 years who received an inactivated influenza vaccine. The sequences come from CD4+ T cells sorted from PBMCs, collected 23 months after vaccination. Written as DNA, the CDR3 is TGTGCCAGCAGTGGCCGGGACACCCAAGAGACCCAGTACTTC. Translating gives CASSGRDTQETQYF.